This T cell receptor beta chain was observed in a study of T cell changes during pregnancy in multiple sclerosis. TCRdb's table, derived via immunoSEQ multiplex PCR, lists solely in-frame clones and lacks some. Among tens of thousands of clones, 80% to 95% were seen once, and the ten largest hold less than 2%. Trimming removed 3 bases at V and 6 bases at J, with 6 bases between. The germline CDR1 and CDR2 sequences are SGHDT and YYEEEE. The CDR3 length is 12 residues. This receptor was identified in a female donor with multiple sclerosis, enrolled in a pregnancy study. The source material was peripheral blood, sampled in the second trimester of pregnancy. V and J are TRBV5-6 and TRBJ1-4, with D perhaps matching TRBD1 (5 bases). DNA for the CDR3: TGTGCCAGCAGCTCACAGGATGAAAAACTGTTTTTT. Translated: CASSSQDEKLFF. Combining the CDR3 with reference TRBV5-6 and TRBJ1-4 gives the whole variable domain DAGVTQSPTHLIKTRGQQVTLRCSPKSGHDTVSWYQQALGQGPQFIFQYYEEEERQRGNFPDRFSGHQFPNYSSELNVNALLLGDSALYLCASSSQDEKLFFGSGTQLSVL.